A selection of T cell receptor beta chains follows, all from one sample in a study of OX40 agonist ivuxolimab in advanced cancers. Data came from immunoSEQ multiplex PCR; TCRdb stores just in-frame clones and leaves some out. This sample has about 62,000 clones, with about four fifths found just once. Sequenced material: CD4+ or CD8+ T cells sorted from blood, taken in a trial of the OX40 agonist ivuxolimab. The receptors here all came from an adult with an advanced solid tumor such as melanoma, head and neck, liver or kidney cancer. CDR3s include the opening cysteine and the closing phenylalanine or tryptophan. The D gene is left open where the match is weak. Clone size is stated in some rows and not others, as once, few, many or a class when expanded.

D gene: TRBD1
clone size: medium-sized
V gene: TRBV18
J gene: TRBJ1-2
CDR3 protein: CASSSDRDSTYGYTF
CDR3 DNA: TGTGCCAGCTCATCCGATCGGGACAGTACCTATGGCTACACCTTC

D gene: NA
clone size: NA
V gene: TRBV28
J gene: TRBJ1-5
CDR3 protein: CASSLGRVDQPQHF
CDR3 DNA: TGTGCCAGCAGTTTGGGCAGGGTCGATCAGCCCCAGCATTTT

D gene: NA
clone size: once
V gene: TRBV20-1
J gene: TRBJ2-7
CDR3 protein: CSAMIYEQYF
CDR3 DNA: TGCAGTGCAATGATCTACGAGCAGTACTTC

D gene: NA
clone size: NA
V gene: TRBV29-1
J gene: TRBJ1-2
CDR3 protein: CSVPPWAGANYGYTF
CDR3 DNA: TGCAGCGTACCCCCATGGGCAGGGGCTAACTATGGCTACACCTTC

D gene: NA
clone size: NA
V gene: TRBV16
J gene: TRBJ1-1
CDR3 protein: CASSQSGGEAFF
CDR3 DNA: TGTGCCAGCAGCCAATCTGGAGGTGAAGCTTTCTTT

D gene: TRBD2
clone size: NA
V gene: TRBV6-1
J gene: TRBJ2-7
CDR3 protein: CASIRGGTRVYEQYF
CDR3 DNA: TGTGCCAGCATTAGAGGCGGGACTAGAGTCTACGAGCAGTACTTC

D gene: NA
clone size: NA
V gene: TRBV6-5
J gene: TRBJ1-2
CDR3 protein: CASSEALTGPHTF
CDR3 DNA: TGTGCCAGCAGTGAAGCGCTCACAGGGCCCCACACCTTC

D gene: NA
clone size: NA
V gene: TRBV10-2
J gene: TRBJ2-5
CDR3 protein: CASSGISGARETQYF
CDR3 DNA: TGCGCCAGCAGTGGAATTAGCGGTGCCAGGGAGACCCAGTACTTC

D gene: TRBD1
clone size: few
V gene: TRBV6-6
J gene: TRBJ2-1
CDR3 protein: CASSTPDRGGPEQFF
CDR3 DNA: TGTGCCAGCAGTACCCCGGACAGGGGGGGCCCTGAGCAGTTCTTC

D gene: TRBD1
clone size: NA
V gene: TRBV27
J gene: TRBJ1-2
CDR3 protein: CASRDRDGYGYTF
CDR3 DNA: TGTGCCAGCAGGGACAGGGACGGCTATGGCTACACCTTC

D gene: NA
clone size: NA
V gene: TRBV7-8
J gene: TRBJ2-1
CDR3 protein: CASEDDRSWGNEQFF
CDR3 DNA: TGTGCCAGCGAGGACGACAGGTCTTGGGGCAATGAGCAGTTCTTC

D gene: TRBD1
clone size: NA
V gene: TRBV9
J gene: TRBJ1-2
CDR3 protein: CASSAGQGVPNYGYTF
CDR3 DNA: TGTGCCAGCAGCGCGGGACAGGGAGTTCCTAACTATGGCTACACCTTC

D gene: NA
clone size: NA
V gene: TRBV7-9
J gene: TRBJ2-7
CDR3 protein: CASSHPWTGVEQYF
CDR3 DNA: TGTGCCAGCAGCCACCCTTGGACGGGGGTGGAGCAGTACTTC

D gene: NA
clone size: NA
V gene: TRBV27
J gene: TRBJ2-4
CDR3 protein: CASSFVGGIQYF
CDR3 DNA: TGTGCCAGCAGTTTTGTTGGTGGCATTCAGTACTTC

D gene: NA
clone size: NA
V gene: TRBV7-9
J gene: TRBJ2-7
CDR3 protein: CASSLDRPNYEQYF
CDR3 DNA: TGTGCCAGCAGCTTAGATCGGCCGAACTACGAGCAGTACTTC

D gene: TRBD2
clone size: NA
V gene: TRBV5-1
J gene: TRBJ2-1
CDR3 protein: CASSLGGRAGESSYNEQFF
CDR3 DNA: TGCGCCAGCAGCTTGGGGGGCCGGGCGGGAGAAAGCTCCTACAATGAGCAGTTCTTC

D gene: TRBD1
clone size: once
V gene: TRBV5-8
J gene: TRBJ2-1
CDR3 protein: CARGDRHEQFF
CDR3 DNA: TGTGCCAGGGGGGACAGACATGAGCAGTTCTTC

D gene: TRBD1
clone size: few
V gene: TRBV28
J gene: TRBJ1-5
CDR3 protein: CASSRPGQGVFGNQPQHF
CDR3 DNA: TGTGCCAGCTCCAGGCCGGGACAGGGGGTTTTCGGCAATCAGCCCCAGCATTTT

D gene: NA
clone size: many
V gene: TRBV7-3
J gene: TRBJ1-1
CDR3 protein: CASSLGSTEAFF
CDR3 DNA: TGTGCCAGCAGCTTGGGCAGCACTGAAGCTTTCTTT

D gene: TRBD2
clone size: NA
V gene: TRBV5-1
J gene: TRBJ2-3
CDR3 protein: CASSLEPSGRPDTQYF
CDR3 DNA: TGCGCCAGCAGCTTGGAGCCTAGCGGGAGACCAGATACGCAGTATTTT

D gene: TRBD2
clone size: NA
V gene: TRBV28
J gene: TRBJ2-1
CDR3 protein: CASSFRGKGLAGFEQFF
CDR3 DNA: TGTGCCAGCAGTTTTAGGGGGAAGGGGCTAGCGGGATTTGAGCAGTTCTTC

D gene: NA
clone size: once
V gene: TRBV13
J gene: TRBJ1-2
CDR3 protein: CASLRGRDGFDYGYTF
CDR3 DNA: TGTGCCAGCCTAAGAGGCAGGGATGGTTTTGACTATGGCTACACCTTC

D gene: NA
clone size: NA
V gene: TRBV5-1
J gene: TRBJ1-2
CDR3 protein: CASSLAHGVYTF
CDR3 DNA: TGCGCCAGCAGCTTGGCCCACGGAGTGTACACCTTC

D gene: TRBD1
clone size: NA
V gene: TRBV7-9
J gene: TRBJ2-1
CDR3 protein: CASSRNRDSHNEQFF
CDR3 DNA: TGTGCCAGCAGCCGAAACCGGGACAGCCACAATGAGCAGTTCTTC

D gene: NA
clone size: NA
V gene: TRBV9
J gene: TRBJ1-1
CDR3 protein: CASSVGATEAFF
CDR3 DNA: TGTGCCAGCAGCGTAGGGGCCACTGAAGCTTTCTTT

D gene: NA
clone size: NA
V gene: TRBV7-3
J gene: TRBJ2-5
CDR3 protein: CASSLELVRGRETQYF
CDR3 DNA: TGTGCCAGCAGCTTGGAATTGGTGCGAGGTCGGGAGACCCAGTACTTC

D gene: NA
clone size: NA
V gene: TRBV19
J gene: TRBJ2-7
CDR3 protein: CASSPQGAGGEQYF
CDR3 DNA: TGTGCCAGTAGTCCGCAAGGGGCGGGTGGCGAGCAGTACTTC

D gene: NA
clone size: few
V gene: TRBV9
J gene: TRBJ2-5
CDR3 protein: CASSVDSFQETQYF
CDR3 DNA: TGTGCCAGCAGCGTAGACAGCTTCCAAGAGACCCAGTACTTC

D gene: NA
clone size: NA
V gene: TRBV7-3
J gene: TRBJ1-2
CDR3 protein: CASSLRQGEYGYTF
CDR3 DNA: TGTGCCAGCAGCTTAAGGCAGGGAGAGTATGGCTACACCTTC

D gene: TRBD2
clone size: few
V gene: TRBV10-2
J gene: TRBJ2-2
CDR3 protein: CASRTSGRHTGELFF
CDR3 DNA: TGCGCCAGCAGGACTAGCGGGAGACACACCGGGGAGCTGTTTTTT

D gene: NA
clone size: once
V gene: TRBV29-1
J gene: TRBJ2-1
CDR3 protein: CSVENKLESSYNEQFF
CDR3 DNA: TGCAGCGTTGAAAACAAACTGGAGAGCTCCTACAATGAGCAGTTCTTC

D gene: TRBD2
clone size: NA
V gene: TRBV11-3
J gene: TRBJ2-1
CDR3 protein: CASSSRGGSYNEQFF
CDR3 DNA: TGTGCCAGCAGCAGCCGCGGGGGTAGCTACAATGAGCAGTTCTTC

D gene: NA
clone size: NA
V gene: TRBV11-3
J gene: TRBJ2-7
CDR3 protein: CASSLPRSYEQYF
CDR3 DNA: TGTGCCAGCAGCCTCCCGAGGTCCTACGAGCAGTACTTC

D gene: TRBD1
clone size: NA
V gene: TRBV5-1
J gene: TRBJ2-5
CDR3 protein: CASSFRPPGQGGETQYF
CDR3 DNA: TGCGCCAGCAGCTTTCGCCCCCCGGGACAGGGGGGGGAGACCCAGTACTTC

D gene: NA
clone size: NA
V gene: TRBV4-3
J gene: TRBJ1-4
CDR3 protein: CASSQATGEKLFF
CDR3 DNA: TGCGCCAGCAGCCAAGCGACGGGCGAAAAACTGTTTTTT

D gene: TRBD1
clone size: NA
V gene: TRBV28
J gene: TRBJ1-2
CDR3 protein: CASSTGTGWSVAF
CDR3 DNA: TGTGCCAGCAGCACCGGGACAGGGTGGTCGGTGGCCTTC

D gene: TRBD1
clone size: NA
V gene: TRBV5-5
J gene: TRBJ1-2
CDR3 protein: CASNPHPGTGGKYGYTF
CDR3 DNA: TGTGCCAGCAACCCACACCCCGGGACAGGGGGGAAGTATGGCTACACCTTC

D gene: TRBD1
clone size: NA
V gene: TRBV9
J gene: TRBJ2-7
CDR3 protein: CASSVGGTDYEQYF
CDR3 DNA: TGTGCCAGCAGCGTAGGGGGGACAGACTACGAGCAGTACTTC

D gene: NA
clone size: few
V gene: TRBV2
J gene: TRBJ1-1
CDR3 protein: CASSVNTEAFF
CDR3 DNA: TGTGCCAGCAGCGTGAACACTGAAGCTTTCTTT

D gene: TRBD1
clone size: few
V gene: TRBV6-6
J gene: TRBJ2-7
CDR3 protein: CASSYWGQRYEQYF
CDR3 DNA: TGTGCCAGCAGTTACTGGGGACAGCGCTACGAGCAGTACTTC

D gene: NA
clone size: once
V gene: TRBV4-1
J gene: TRBJ2-2
CDR3 protein: CASSPPEAGELFF
CDR3 DNA: TGCGCCAGCAGCCCCCCCGAGGCCGGGGAGCTGTTTTTT

D gene: TRBD1
clone size: NA
V gene: TRBV19
J gene: TRBJ1-2
CDR3 protein: CASSPPDRGRLYGYTF
CDR3 DNA: TGTGCCAGTAGCCCACCGGACAGGGGGCGCCTTTATGGCTACACCTTC

D gene: NA
clone size: NA
V gene: TRBV27
J gene: TRBJ2-5
CDR3 protein: CASSLFRGGVSQETQYF
CDR3 DNA: TGTGCCAGCAGTTTATTCAGGGGCGGGGTCTCCCAAGAGACCCAGTACTTC

D gene: NA
clone size: many
V gene: TRBV27
J gene: TRBJ2-7
CDR3 protein: CASSYGGRRYEQYF
CDR3 DNA: TGTGCCAGCAGTTACGGGGGCAGGCGGTACGAGCAGTACTTC

D gene: NA
clone size: NA
V gene: TRBV19
J gene: TRBJ2-2
CDR3 protein: CASRLIDSGPNTGELFF
CDR3 DNA: TGTGCCAGTAGACTCATCGACAGCGGACCGAACACCGGGGAGCTGTTTTTT

D gene: TRBD2
clone size: NA
V gene: TRBV14
J gene: TRBJ2-3
CDR3 protein: CASSQESAGGTDTQYF
CDR3 DNA: TGTGCCAGCAGCCAAGAATCAGCGGGGGGCACAGATACGCAGTATTTT

D gene: TRBD1
clone size: NA
V gene: TRBV5-6
J gene: TRBJ1-5
CDR3 protein: CASSLATGGIPQHF
CDR3 DNA: TGTGCCAGCAGCTTGGCCACAGGGGGAATCCCCCAGCATTTT

D gene: TRBD1
clone size: once
V gene: TRBV4-1
J gene: TRBJ2-7
CDR3 protein: CASSQSGQGGPYEQYF
CDR3 DNA: TGCGCCAGCAGCCAGTCTGGACAGGGGGGCCCCTACGAGCAGTACTTC

D gene: NA
clone size: NA
V gene: TRBV27
J gene: TRBJ2-1
CDR3 protein: CASSFGQGLEQFF
CDR3 DNA: TGTGCCAGCAGTTTTGGGCAGGGGCTTGAGCAGTTCTTC

D gene: NA
clone size: NA
V gene: TRBV21-1
J gene: TRBJ1-1
CDR3 protein: CASSKARVRQGLKGAEAFF
CDR3 DNA: TGTGCCAGCAGCAAAGCGAGGGTAAGACAGGGACTAAAGGGCGCTGAAGCTTTCTTT

D gene: TRBD2
clone size: once
V gene: TRBV19
J gene: TRBJ2-1
CDR3 protein: CASSSLAGVDLFF
CDR3 DNA: TGTGCCAGTAGCTCACTAGCGGGAGTCGATCTGTTCTTC

D gene: NA
clone size: few
V gene: TRBV29-1
J gene: TRBJ2-3
CDR3 protein: CSPQLFGVSRTDTQYF
CDR3 DNA: TGCAGCCCCCAGTTATTTGGTGTCTCTCGCACAGATACGCAGTATTTT

D gene: TRBD1
clone size: NA
V gene: TRBV30
J gene: TRBJ2-3
CDR3 protein: CAWSLTGGTDTQYF
CDR3 DNA: TGTGCCTGGAGTTTGACAGGGGGCACAGATACGCAGTATTTT

D gene: TRBD1
clone size: once
V gene: TRBV14
J gene: TRBJ2-7
CDR3 protein: CASSHTLGQGGKNEQYF
CDR3 DNA: TGTGCCAGCAGCCACACACTAGGACAGGGTGGTAAGAACGAGCAGTACTTC

D gene: NA
clone size: NA
V gene: TRBV4-3
J gene: TRBJ2-2
CDR3 protein: CASSPPLGATNTGELFF
CDR3 DNA: TGCGCCAGCAGCCCCCCGTTGGGGGCGACGAACACCGGGGAGCTGTTTTTT